The entry below gives a single T cell receptor beta chain sequence along with its context. The data derive from a study of blood T cell repertoires in COVID-19. Whole-study context: Samples taken during acute and convalescent COVID-19 were collected in the United States, Italy and Spain. PBMCs, B-cell-depleted T cells, or T cells were the source of the cDNA or gDNA that made up the material.

The ends were cut back, 5 bases at V and 0 bases at J, with 14 bases in the middle. CDR3 length: 16 amino acids. CDR1 is LNHDA, CDR2 SQIVND, per germline (reference sequence). Original handling: Scientists estimated how many nucleated cells there were by amplifying reference gene primers. Method: immunoSEQ multiplex PCR; TCRdb's copy keeps in-frame clones and lacks some. That table is the source of V, J and clone size, and D and trimming were worked out from the DNA. The data hold about 250,000 clones, with roughly 83% observed a single time. The sequence came from a man at least 80 years old with acute or convalescent COVID-19. The sequencing sample was made of peripheral blood. The chain is built from TRBV19 and TRBJ1-3, with a possible D match to TRBD1 (6 bases). CDR3 residues: CASSDRTGISGNTIYF. CDR3 coding DNA: TGTGCCAGTAGTGACAGGACGGGAATCTCTGGAAACACCATATATTTT. Full variable domain (outside the CDR3, taken from reference TRBV19 and TRBJ1-3): DGGITQSPKYLFRKEGQNVTLSCEQNLNHDAMYWYRQDPGQGLRLIYYSQIVNDFQKGDIAEGYSVSREKKESFPLTVTSAQKNPTAFYLCASSDRTGISGNTIYFGEGSWLTVV.